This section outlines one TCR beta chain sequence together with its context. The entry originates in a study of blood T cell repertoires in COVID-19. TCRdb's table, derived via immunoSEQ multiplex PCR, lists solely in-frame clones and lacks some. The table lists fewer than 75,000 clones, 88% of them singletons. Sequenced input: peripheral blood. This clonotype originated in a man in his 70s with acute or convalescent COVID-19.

The CDR3 nucleotides are TGTGCCAGCAGCCCCTGGGCGGGCGGGGAGCTGTTTTTT. It encodes CASSPWAGGELFF. This rearrangement joins TRBV12-3 or TRBV12-4 to TRBJ2-2, with D perhaps matching TRBD2 (5 bases). This CDR3 region has 13 residues. The ends were cut back, 6 bases at V and 7 bases at J, with 12 bases in the middle.